Shown below are 4 T cell receptor beta chains from a single sample sequenced in a study of T-cell memory formation after mild COVID-19. TCRdb recomputed calls from the 5' RACE reads with MiXCR, one row per CDR3 protein. The data show 110,000 or so distinct CDR3 sequences, with 22% seen just once and around 41% held by the top ten. Sequencing input: PBMCs or a T cell subset sorted from them (not recorded which). The origin of the receptors is a man aged 18 to 30 who had mild COVID-19 (a few samples of this study predate the infection). Cell type and time point are not known.

The V and J genes are TRBV7-3 and TRBJ2-1; tentatively, D is TRBD1 or TRBD2 (5 bases each). The V end lost 3 bases, the J end lost 2 bases, and 11 bases lay between the germline ends. The CDR3 is 15 residues long. CDR1 is SGHTA and CDR2 is FQGTGA in the germline V gene. CDR3 amino acids: CASSFSPGPYNEQFF. The CDR3 nucleotides read TGTGCCAGCAGCTTTTCTCCGGGACCCTACAATGAGCAGTTCTTC.

This clonotype showed up just a few times. This chain connects TRBV4-1 to TRBJ2-7; possible D gene TRBD1, 5 bases. V lost 1 base and J lost 0, with 13 bases in between. Germline V CDR1 and CDR2: MGHRA, YSYEKL. The CDR3 has 16 amino acids. The CDR3 protein is CASSQGTGSSSYEQYF. CDR3 bases: TGCGCCAGCAGCCAAGGTACAGGCTCAAGCTCCTACGAGCAGTACTTC.

The chain is built from TRBV7-8 and TRBJ2-7; 12 nucleotides line up with TRBD1. The CDR3 is 15 residues long. Trimming cost V 5 bases and J 5 bases; bases outside gene matches: 7. The germline V gene encodes CDR1 SGHVS and CDR2 FQNEAQ. In DNA, the CDR3 is TGTGCCAGCAGCCCAAGGGACAGGGGGCGAGACGAGCAGTACTTC. This gives the protein CASSPRDRGRDEQYF. Full variable domain (missing parts from reference TRBV7-8 and TRBJ2-7): GAGVSQSPRYKVAKRGQDVALRCDPISGHVSLFWYQQALGQGPEFLTYFQNEAQLDKSGLPSDRFFAERPEGSVSTLKIQRTQQEDSAVYLCASSPRDRGRDEQYFGPGTRLTVT.

Regarding this clonotype: This is likely a read error, given that the CDR3 carries no conserved phenylalanine or tryptophan at its end. The DNA is omitted, as the CDR3 cannot be located on it reliably, and the CDR3 follows TCRdb's listing. The rearrangement joins TRBV4-1 to TRBJ2-7. Germline CDR1 reads MGHRA; CDR2 reads YSYEKL. The CDR3 sequence runs 9 residues, both termini included. This CDR3 reads CASSHRQDG.